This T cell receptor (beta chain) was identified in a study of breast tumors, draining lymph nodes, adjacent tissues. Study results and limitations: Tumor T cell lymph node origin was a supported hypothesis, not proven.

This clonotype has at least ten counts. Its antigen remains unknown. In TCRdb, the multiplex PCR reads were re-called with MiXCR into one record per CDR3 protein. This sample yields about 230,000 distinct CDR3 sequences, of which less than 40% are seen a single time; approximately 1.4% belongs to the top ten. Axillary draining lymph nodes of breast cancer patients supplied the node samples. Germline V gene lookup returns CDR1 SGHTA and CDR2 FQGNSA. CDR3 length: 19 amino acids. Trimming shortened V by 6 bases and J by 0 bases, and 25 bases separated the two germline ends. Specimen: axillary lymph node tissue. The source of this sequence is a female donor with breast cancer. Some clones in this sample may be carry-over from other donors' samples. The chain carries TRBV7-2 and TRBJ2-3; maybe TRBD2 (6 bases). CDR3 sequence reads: CASSLRGARASGSTDTQYF. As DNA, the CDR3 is TGTGCCAGCAGTCTTAGAGGGGCCAGAGCCAGCGGGAGCACAGATACGCAGTATTTT.